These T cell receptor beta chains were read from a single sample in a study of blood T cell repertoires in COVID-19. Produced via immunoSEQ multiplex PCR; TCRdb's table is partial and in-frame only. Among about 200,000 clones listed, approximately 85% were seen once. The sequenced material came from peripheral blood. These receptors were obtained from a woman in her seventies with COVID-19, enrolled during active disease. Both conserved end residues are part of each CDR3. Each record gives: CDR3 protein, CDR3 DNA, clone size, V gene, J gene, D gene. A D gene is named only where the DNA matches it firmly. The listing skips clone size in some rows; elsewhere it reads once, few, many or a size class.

CDR3: CASSSLRGRALDEQFF
DNA: TGTGCCAGCAGTTCCTTGAGGGGGAGGGCCCTAGATGAGCAGTTCTTC
size: .
V: TRBV27
J: TRBJ2-1
D: .

CDR3: CASSPQAQGIKGTEAFF
DNA: TGTGCCAGTAGCCCCCAAGCGCAGGGAATTAAGGGAACTGAAGCTTTCTTT
size: .
V: TRBV19
J: TRBJ1-1
D: .

CDR3: CASNAGTTDTQYF
DNA: TGTGCCAGCAATGCAGGAACCACAGATACGCAGTATTTT
size: .
V: TRBV25-1
J: TRBJ2-3
D: .

CDR3: CASSYGGSLSSYEQYF
DNA: TGTGCCAGCAGTTACGGGGGCAGCCTTAGCTCCTACGAGCAGTACTTC
size: .
V: TRBV6-5
J: TRBJ2-7
D: .

CDR3: CASSSWDRGNNEQFF
DNA: TGTGCCAGCAGCTCATGGGACAGGGGGAACAATGAGCAGTTCTTC
size: once
V: TRBV7-3
J: TRBJ2-1
D: TRBD1

CDR3: CATSTSRQRTPQPQHF
DNA: TGTGCCACCAGCACTTCAAGACAGCGAACCCCCCAGCCCCAGCATTTT
size: few
V: TRBV15
J: TRBJ1-5
D: .

CDR3: CASSSSPGQHNEQFF
DNA: TGTGCCAGCAGTTCCTCTCCGGGACAACACAATGAGCAGTTCTTC
size: .
V: TRBV7-6
J: TRBJ2-1
D: .

CDR3: CASSPHHRGPGELFF
DNA: TGTGCCAGCAGCCCCCATCACCGAGGGCCCGGGGAGCTGTTTTTT
size: .
V: TRBV9
J: TRBJ2-2
D: .

CDR3: CASSLGLPGQDKVSDNEQFF
DNA: TGTGCCAGCAGCTTAGGTCTCCCGGGACAGGATAAAGTTTCGGACAATGAGCAGTTCTTC
size: .
V: TRBV11-3
J: TRBJ2-1
D: TRBD1

CDR3: CASSPREISGAEKLFF
DNA: TGTGCCAGTAGTCCTAGGGAGATTTCGGGTGCTGAAAAACTGTTTTTT
size: .
V: TRBV19
J: TRBJ1-4
D: .

CDR3: CASSIGGGGNQPQHF
DNA: TGTGCCAGTAGTATAGGTGGAGGAGGCAATCAGCCCCAGCATTTT
size: .
V: TRBV19
J: TRBJ1-5
D: .

CDR3: CASSLASVWSSYNEQFF
DNA: TGTGCCAGCAGCTTAGCGTCTGTCTGGAGCTCCTACAATGAGCAGTTCTTC
size: .
V: TRBV7-6
J: TRBJ2-1
D: .

CDR3: CASSGELGGWTDTQYF
DNA: TGTGCCAGCAGCGGTGAGTTAGGGGGATGGACAGATACGCAGTATTTT
size: .
V: TRBV9
J: TRBJ2-3
D: .

CDR3: CSSGGYTEAFF
DNA: TGCAGTTCGGGAGGGTACACTGAAGCTTTCTTT
size: .
V: TRBV20-1
J: TRBJ1-1
D: .

CDR3: CASSPSGRAEQFF
DNA: TGTGCCAGCAGCCCTAGCGGGAGAGCTGAGCAGTTCTTC
size: .
V: TRBV7-3
J: TRBJ2-1
D: TRBD2

CDR3: CASSPRDIANTGELFF
DNA: TGTGCCAGCAGCCCAAGGGACATCGCGAACACCGGGGAGCTGTTTTTT
size: .
V: TRBV11-2
J: TRBJ2-2
D: .

CDR3: CASSLDSNYGYTF
DNA: TGTGCCAGCAGCCTCGACAGCAACTATGGCTACACCTTC
size: .
V: TRBV9
J: TRBJ1-2
D: .

CDR3: CASSVGSGASNEQFF
DNA: TGTGCCAGCAGCGTAGGTAGCGGGGCGAGCAATGAGCAGTTCTTC
size: .
V: TRBV9
J: TRBJ2-1
D: TRBD2